A selection of T cell receptor beta chains follows, all from one sample in a study of T cell responses to AZD1222 COVID-19 vaccine. Using immunoSEQ multiplex PCR, the repertoire was profiled, and TCRdb retains in-frame clones only, with some absent. This repertoire shows 150,000 to 200,000 clones, 88% found once; its top ten account for 11%. The sequencing used peripheral blood, collected 28 days after the second AZD1222 dose. The receptors come from an adult who received the AZD1222 COVID-19 vaccine. Both conserved end residues are part of each CDR3. D genes are given only for firm matches. Rows may omit the clone size; those that give it use once, few, many or a size class.

12	.	TRBJ2-7	TRBV6-2/TRBV6-3	.	CASSYEGYEQYF	TGTGCCAGCAGTTACGAGGGTTACGAGCAGTACTTC
17	.	TRBJ2-2	TRBV7-6	.	CASSLYEGSANTGELFF	TGTGCCAGCAGCTTATACGAAGGGAGCGCGAACACCGGGGAGCTGTTTTTT
13	.	TRBJ2-7	TRBV12-3/TRBV12-4	.	CASSLPPPYEQYF	TGTGCCAGCAGTCTCCCCCCTCCCTACGAGCAGTACTTC
14	.	TRBJ2-5	TRBV18	few	CASSPLGNQETQYF	TGTGCCAGCTCACCACTAGGCAACCAAGAGACCCAGTACTTC
14	TRBD1	TRBJ1-6	TRBV5-1	.	CASSSETGVTPLHF	TGCGCCAGCAGCTCGGAGACAGGGGTTACACCCCTCCACTTT
16	TRBD2	TRBJ2-7	TRBV30	.	CAWSRPQAGALYEQYF	TGTGCCTGGTCCCGTCCGCAAGCGGGGGCCCTCTACGAGCAGTACTTC
17	.	TRBJ1-2	TRBV13	.	CAQTTRGVTTANYGYTF	TGTGCCCAAACTACTAGGGGGGTCACCACTGCTAACTATGGCTACACCTTC
14	TRBD1	TRBJ1-5	TRBV18	.	CASSPGQTNQPQHF	TGTGCCAGCTCACCGGGACAGACGAATCAGCCCCAGCATTTT
12	.	TRBJ2-4	TRBV4-2	.	CASSQAGDIQYF	TGTGCCAGCAGCCAAGCCGGGGACATTCAGTACTTC
14	.	TRBJ2-7	TRBV5-4	.	CASSLRTAPEEQYF	TGTGCCAGCAGCTTGAGGACAGCCCCTGAAGAGCAGTACTTC
15	.	TRBJ2-1	TRBV3-1/TRBV3-2	.	CASSQVMGHYNEQFF	TGTGCCAGCAGCCAAGTTATGGGGCACTACAATGAGCAGTTCTTC
16	TRBD1	TRBJ1-4	TRBV10-3	.	CAISESSGTGAEKLFF	TGTGCCATCAGTGAGTCCTCCGGGACAGGGGCGGAAAAACTGTTTTTT
15	TRBD1	TRBJ1-2	TRBV6-5	.	CASSYLSGGAGGYTF	TGTGCCAGCAGTTACCTCTCAGGGGGTGCAGGTGGCTACACCTTC
18	TRBD1	TRBJ1-3	TRBV7-2	.	CASSPRTGTGRFGNTIYF	TGTGCCAGCAGCCCCCGGACAGGGACCGGGCGGTTTGGAAACACCATATATTTT
15	.	TRBJ1-4	TRBV2	.	CASSELGGGTEKLFF	TGTGCCAGCAGTGAACTGGGGGGGGGTACTGAAAAACTGTTTTTT
16	.	TRBJ2-2	TRBV7-3	.	CASSRASGSNTGELFF	TGTGCCAGCAGCCGTGCGTCAGGGTCGAACACCGGGGAGCTGTTTTTT
13	.	TRBJ2-3	TRBV19	.	CASNDAFTDTQYF	TGTGCCAGTAACGATGCATTCACAGATACGCAGTATTTT
16	.	TRBJ2-2	TRBV27	once	CASSRAAGVGTGELFF	TGTGCCAGCAGTAGGGCCGCCGGGGTTGGCACCGGGGAGCTGTTTTTT
14	.	TRBJ2-7	TRBV2	.	CASSGPKAIYEQYF	TGTGCCAGCAGTGGACCCAAGGCAATCTACGAGCAGTACTTC
14	.	TRBJ1-2	TRBV7-2	once	CANTRLGSPNGYTF	TGTGCCAACACTAGGCTCGGGTCCCCCAATGGCTACACCTTC
16	.	TRBJ2-5	TRBV4-3	.	CASSQGGRGSQETQYF	TGCGCCAGCAGCCAAGGGGGCAGGGGCTCCCAAGAGACCCAGTACTTC
15	.	TRBJ1-6	TRBV6-5	few	CASSIAGEGGSPLHF	TGTGCCAGCAGTATCGCTGGGGAGGGAGGTTCACCCCTCCACTTT
15	TRBD2	TRBJ2-2	TRBV7-9	.	CASSSPAGGTGELFF	TGTGCCAGCAGCTCACCAGCGGGGGGGACCGGGGAGCTGTTTTTT
15	.	TRBJ1-1	TRBV6-5	.	CASTPPGRWNTEAFF	TGTGCCAGCACCCCCCCGGGACGTTGGAACACTGAAGCTTTCTTT
15	.	TRBJ1-5	TRBV19	.	CASSREPRSNQPQHF	TGTGCCAGTAGTAGGGAACCACGGTCCAATCAGCCCCAGCATTTT
14	.	TRBJ1-1	TRBV7-2	.	CASSLQGSSTEAFF	TGTGCCAGCAGCTTACAGGGTTCGTCCACTGAAGCTTTCTTT
14	.	TRBJ1-1	TRBV5-1	few	CATSPGGRNTEAFF	TGCGCCACCTCCCCGGGGGGACGTAACACTGAAGCTTTCTTT
15	.	TRBJ2-3	TRBV6-5	.	CASSPVGTSTDTQYF	TGTGCCAGCAGCCCCGTCGGGACGAGCACAGATACGCAGTATTTT
15	.	TRBJ1-6	TRBV18	.	CASSSDGAGNSPLHF	TGTGCCAGCTCAAGTGATGGGGCCGGTAATTCACCCCTCCACTTT